The 30 T cell receptor beta chains in this list originate from one sample, sequenced in a study of cytomegalovirus exposure and HLA in healthy donors. Both 60 Vbeta primers and 13 Jbeta primers went into the PCR. Sequencing was performed with immunoSEQ multiplex PCR; in TCRdb, only in-frame clones are kept and a portion is missing. The table records roughly 130,000 clones, roughly four fifths of them present only once. Sequencing was carried out using PBMCs. The source of these receptors is a male donor in good health and CMV-seropositive.

The chain combines TRBV29-1 with TRBJ2-7, with a tentative D call TRBD2 (6 bases). The V end was cut by 5 bases, the J end by 6 bases, with 11 bases between. In germline, CDR1 is SQVTM, CDR2 ANQGSEA. This CDR3 has 11 amino acids. The CDR3 DNA is TGCAGCGTTTCGGCCGGGGGCGAGCAGTACTTC. It is translated as CSVSAGGEQYF.

This chain connects TRBV28 to TRBJ2-7; 7 nucleotides match TRBD1. Germline values: CDR1 MDHEN, CDR2 SYDVKM. The CDR3 is made up of 14 amino acids. V shed 9 bases, J shed 6 bases, and the junction held 14 bases outside the gene matches. The CDR3 coding sequence is TGTGCCAGTAATTCCGGGACAGTGAGCTCCGAGCAGTACTTC. Protein: CASNSGTVSSEQYF.

The chain carries TRBV11-2 and TRBJ2-5; TRBD1 aligns across 8 bases. The junction had 4 bases not matched to a gene; V was cut back by 6 bases and J by 4 bases. This CDR3 comprises 13 residues. Per germline, CDR1 SGHAT and CDR2 FQNNGV. The CDR3 DNA sequence: TGTGCCAGCAGGCCAGGGGGCAGAGAGACCCAGTACTTC. Translating it yields CASRPGGRETQYF.

This clone was counted once. The chain employs TRBV4-2 and TRBJ2-1; TRBD2 matches at 7 bases. V was pared by 4 bases and J by 1 base, with 10 bases of the junction left unmatched. The germline gives CDR1 LGHNA, CDR2 YNFKEQ. CDR3 length equals 17 residues. CDR3 protein: CASSPRGVSKSYNEQFF. CDR3 DNA sequence: TGTGCCAGCAGCCCCCGGGGGGTCTCTAAATCCTACAATGAGCAGTTCTTC.

The chain combines TRBV9 with TRBJ1-5; a possible D gene is TRBD1 (5 bases). Trimming removed 3 bases from V and 6 bases from J, with 13 bases in between. The CDR3 sequence is 14 residues long. Germline CDR1 is SGDLS and CDR2 is YYNGEE. The CDR3 sequence is CASSETGGGQPQHF. In nucleotides, the CDR3 is TGTGCCAGCAGCGAAACGGGGGGGGGTCAGCCCCAGCATTTT.

CDR3 in DNA: TGCAGTGACGGGGTTGAAGCTTTCTTT. It yields the protein CSDGVEAFF. The chain recombines TRBV29-1 with TRBJ1-1; D is unresolved. Germline loops: CDR1 SQVTM, CDR2 ANQGSEA. The CDR3 covers 9 residues.

The V and J genes are TRBV30 and TRBJ2-1, with 9 bases lining up with TRBD2. V was pared by 4 bases and J by 6 bases, with 7 bases of the junction left unmatched. Germline loops: CDR1 GTSNPN, CDR2 SVGIG (reference sequence). The CDR3 has 14 amino acids. CDR3 loop: CAWTTGLARNEQFF. For the CDR3, the DNA is TGTGCCTGGACTACGGGACTAGCTCGCAATGAGCAGTTCTTC.

V is TRBV9 and J is TRBJ2-1; 8 positions match TRBD2. The CDR3 has 15 amino acids. CDR1 SGDLS and CDR2 YYNGEE come from the germline V gene. V shed 4 bases, J shed 8 bases, and the junction held 11 bases outside the gene matches. CDR3 sequence reads: CASSLRRAGVDEQFF. In DNA, the CDR3 is TGTGCCAGCAGCCTCCGACGAGCGGGAGTAGATGAGCAGTTCTTC.

The rearrangement joins TRBV7-2 to TRBJ2-3; TRBD2 is a possible D gene (6 bases). This CDR3 has 15 residues. Germline CDR1 and CDR2: SGHTA and FQGNSA. V was trimmed by 8 bases and J by 1 base, leaving 16 bases between them. The CDR3 DNA reads as TGTGCCAGCGGTCCCACCGGGAGTGGCACAGATACGCAGTATTTT. As protein: CASGPTGSGTDTQYF. Full variable domain (remainder filled in from reference TRBV7-2 and TRBJ2-3): GAGVSQSPSNKVTEKGKDVELRCDPISGHTALYWYRQSLGQGLEFLIYFQGNSAPDKSGLPSDRFSAERTGGSVSTLTIQRTQQEDSAVYLCASGPTGSGTDTQYFGPGTRLTVL.

V usage is TRBV7-9 and J usage is TRBJ2-7; maybe TRBD1 (6 bases). This CDR3 is built from 13 residues. The germline gives CDR1 SEHNR, CDR2 FQNEAQ (reference sequence). Trimming pared 4 bases from V and 2 bases from J, leaving 9 bases between. The chain's CDR3 is CASSSDSPYEQYF. In DNA form, the CDR3 reads TGTGCCAGCAGCTCGGACAGTCCCTACGAGCAGTACTTC.

V gene TRBV14 combines with J gene TRBJ1-5; D is ambiguous. The CDR3 contains 18 residues. CDR1 is SGHDN, CDR2 FVKESK, per germline. V lost 0 bases and J lost 0, with 15 bases in between. The CDR3 coding sequence is TGTGCCAGCAGCCAAGAGACACGAGACCAATATAGCAATCAGCCCCAGCATTTT. Amino acids: CASSQETRDQYSNQPQHF.

This rearrangement joins TRBV19 to TRBJ1-5; 7 positions match TRBD1. V lost 7 bases, J lost 4 bases, and 4 bases stayed unmatched. CDR1 and CDR2 (germline): LNHDA, SQIVND (reference sequence). This CDR3 region has 13 residues. The CDR3 DNA is TGTGCCAGTACGGGGACAGTTAATCAGCCCCAGCATTTT. It yields the protein CASTGTVNQPQHF.

The J gene is TRBJ1-3, the V gene TRBV6-5, with D possibly TRBD1 on 6 matching bases. Trimming stripped 6 bases from V and 4 bases from J, with 13 bases between. Germline values: CDR1 MNHEY, CDR2 SVGAGI. The CDR3 covers 14 residues. The CDR3 reads CASRAGAGGNTIYF. The CDR3 DNA reads as TGTGCCAGCAGAGCGGGGGCAGGAGGAAACACCATATATTTT.

CDR3 bases: TGTGCCTGGAGTCCGGTAAACACAGATACGCAGTATTTT. This encodes CAWSPVNTDTQYF. This rearrangement joins TRBV30 to TRBJ2-3; D ambiguous. The V and J ends lost 2 bases and 2 bases respectively, with 8 bases between them. In germline, CDR1 is GTSNPN, CDR2 SVGIG (reference sequence). This CDR3 has 13 residues.

The chain has TRBV27 and TRBJ2-2; unclear D gene. Looked up from germline, CDR1 is MNHEY and CDR2 is SMNVEV (reference sequence). Trimming stripped 5 bases from V and 9 bases from J, with 13 bases between. The CDR3 sequence is 13 residues long. CDR3 sequence: CASSLQSGRELFF. Written as DNA, the CDR3 is TGTGCCAGCAGTCTCCAGTCTGGCAGGGAGCTGTTTTTT.

V gene TRBV13 combines with J gene TRBJ2-3; D is possibly TRBD2 (5 bases). This CDR3 is 14 amino acids long. Germline V gene sequence: CDR1 PRHDT, CDR2 FYEKMQ (reference sequence). V lost 5 bases and J lost 2, with 11 bases in between. The CDR3 sequence: CASSLGLNTDTQYF. As DNA, the CDR3 is TGTGCCAGCAGCCTCGGACTTAACACAGATACGCAGTATTTT.

The chain couples TRBV4-3 to TRBJ2-2; TRBD2 aligns across 7 bases. Trimming took 0 bases from V and 4 from J; bases not matched to a gene: 2. Germline loops: CDR1 LGHNA, CDR2 YSLEER. The length of the CDR3 is 15 residues. CDR3 DNA sequence: TGCGCCAGCAGCCAAGAATGGGGGGGCACCGGGGAGCTGTTTTTT. Protein product: CASSQEWGGTGELFF.

This clone came up a few times. V and J are TRBV13 and TRBJ2-5; D is undetermined. The CDR3 runs to 13 residues. The germline V and J ends were trimmed by 6 bases and 5 bases, with 13 bases remaining between them. The V gene's germline CDR1 is PRHDT and CDR2 FYEKMQ (reference sequence). DNA of the CDR3: TGTGCCAGCAGGGAAGCGAATTGGGAGACCCAGTACTTC. Protein sequence: CASREANWETQYF.

In this sample, this clone turned up once. V gene TRBV19 combines with J gene TRBJ1-2; D not certain. The germline CDR1 and CDR2 sequences are LNHDA and SQIVND (reference sequence). The CDR3 has 14 residues. V shed 0 bases and J shed 1 base, with 6 bases lying between them. DNA for the CDR3: TGTGCCAGTAGTATAGAGAGATTTAACTATGGCTACACCTTC. Protein sequence: CASSIERFNYGYTF.

V gene TRBV29-1 combines with J gene TRBJ2-5; D possibly corresponds to TRBD2 (6 bases). Trimming cost V 8 bases and J 5 bases, with 15 bases left between them. The CDR3 is 12 amino acids. Germline loops: CDR1 SQVTM, CDR2 ANQGSEA. The CDR3 spells CSLGGEVETQYF. The CDR3 DNA sequence: TGCAGCCTCGGCGGGGAGGTTGAGACCCAGTACTTC.

The V and J genes are TRBV9 and TRBJ2-5, with 10 bases identical to TRBD2. TRBJ2-7 explains the end of the DNA better; the J call may be wrong. The CDR3 contains 15 residues. The germline CDR1 and CDR2 sequences are SGDLS and YYNGEE. The CDR3 is CASSVGGLATNEQYF. CDR3 nucleotides: TGTGCCAGCAGCGTAGGGGGACTAGCGACAAACGAGCAGTACTTC.

The genes are TRBV28 and TRBJ1-2; D ambiguous. Deletions cut 3 bases from V and 0 bases from J, with 8 bases between. This CDR3 has 14 amino acids. From germline, CDR1 is MDHEN and CDR2 SYDVKM. The chain's CDR3 is CASSLSMPNYGYTF. The CDR3 DNA reads as TGTGCCAGCAGTTTGAGCATGCCTAACTATGGCTACACCTTC.

This chain uses TRBV7-2 with TRBJ2-1, with a possible D match to TRBD1 (6 bases). The V gene's germline CDR1 is SGHTA and CDR2 FQGNSA. The V end was cut by 2 bases, the J end by 8 bases, with 13 bases between. This CDR3 spans 14 amino acids. The CDR3 protein is CASSLKGEYHEQFF. The CDR3 nucleotides are TGTGCCAGCAGCTTAAAGGGGGAGTACCATGAGCAGTTCTTC.

The chain uses TRBV11-2 and TRBJ2-7; no firm D call. The CDR3 has 16 residues. The germline CDR1 and CDR2 sequences are SGHAT and FQNNGV. Trimming pared 5 bases from V and 2 bases from J, leaving 19 bases between. As DNA, the CDR3 is TGTGCCAGCAGCGCCGATGGGCACGGAAAGACCTACGAGCAGTACTTC. It yields the protein CASSADGHGKTYEQYF.

The chain is built from TRBV19 and TRBJ2-7; 11 bases are shared with TRBD1. Germline loops: CDR1 LNHDA, CDR2 SQIVND (reference sequence). Germline trimming cut 3 bases from V and 7 bases from J; bases unmatched to any gene: 8. The CDR3 is 15 amino acids. The CDR3 spells CASSISGQGAREQYF. CDR3 in DNA: TGTGCCAGTAGTATTTCTGGACAGGGGGCGCGGGAGCAGTACTTC.

The V and J genes are TRBV28 and TRBJ2-5; D unclear. The J call is uncertain, as TRBJ2-7 better fits the DNA end. The CDR3 consists of 14 residues. CDR1 MDHEN and CDR2 SYDVKM come from the germline V gene. CDR3 residues: CASNGPVGSYEQYF. The CDR3 nucleotides are TGTGCCAGCAACGGTCCGGTGGGCTCCTACGAGCAGTACTTC.

V usage is TRBV5-4 and J usage is TRBJ2-5; 9 bases are shared with TRBD2. With V trimmed by 3 bases and J by 0 bases, 15 bases remained unmatched. This CDR3 spans 19 amino acids. Germline CDR1 SGHNT, CDR2 YYREEE (reference sequence). The CDR3 nucleotides are TGTGCCAGCAGCTCGGGGGGTAGCGGGAGATATTGGGACCAAGAGACCCAGTACTTC. Protein sequence: CASSSGGSGRYWDQETQYF.

This chain links TRBV6-5 with TRBJ2-7, with D perhaps matching TRBD1 (5 bases). CDR1 and CDR2 (germline): MNHEY, SVGAGI. V was pared by 6 bases and J by 7 bases, with 10 bases between. The CDR3 is 11 amino acids. The CDR3 DNA is TGTGCCAGCAGCCCAGGGCTGGAGCAGTACTTC. Residues: CASSPGLEQYF.

The chain combines TRBV18 with TRBJ2-5; 10 positions match TRBD2. V trimming: 6 bases; J trimming: 3 bases; junction bases outside the gene matches: 4. The germline V gene has CDR1 KGHSH and CDR2 LQKENI. This CDR3 region has 14 residues. The CDR3 protein is CASSLTSGKETQYF. CDR3 in DNA: TGTGCCAGCTCTCTCACTAGCGGGAAAGAGACCCAGTACTTC.

The J gene is TRBJ2-7, the V gene TRBV20-1; a possible D gene is TRBD2 (6 bases). Germline V gives CDR1 DFQATT, CDR2 SNEGSKA (reference sequence). Trimming removed 7 bases at V and 4 bases at J, with 11 bases between. The CDR3 is 11 amino acids. The CDR3 sequence: CSGGDGYEQYF. CDR3 sequence (DNA): TGCAGTGGGGGGGACGGGTACGAGCAGTACTTC.